These T cell receptor beta chains were read from a single sample in a study of T cells in Graves' hyperthyroidism and ophthalmopathy. Each CDR3 protein is one row after TCRdb ran MiXCR on the multiplex PCR reads. Among 750,000 to 950,000 distinct CDR3 sequences listed, about two fifths were seen once. Sequenced sample: blood. The source of these receptors is a man between 18 and 35 years old with Graves' hyperthyroidism. CDR3s include the opening cysteine and the closing phenylalanine or tryptophan. A D gene is named only where the DNA matches it firmly. Expanded clones get a size class; other rows say once, few or many, or leave the size out.

V gene	D gene	J gene	clone size	CDR3 DNA	CDR3 protein
TRBV7-8	-	TRBJ2-5	few	TGTGCCAGCAGCAGATCAGGACTATCCCGGGAGACCCAGTACTTC	CASSRSGLSRETQYF
TRBV20-1	-	TRBJ1-1	few	TGCAGTGCTACCCCCCCGGGGCTCACTGAAGCTTTCTTT	CSATPPGLTEAFF
TRBV7-3	TRBD2	TRBJ2-7	-	TGTGCCAGCAGCCCCGGGATAGCGGGATATAACGAGCAGTACTTC	CASSPGIAGYNEQYF
TRBV12-3/TRBV12-4	-	TRBJ2-7	few	TGTGCCAGCAGAGAAGGGGGGATCACCTACGAGCAGTACTTC	CASREGGITYEQYF
TRBV7-9	TRBD1	TRBJ1-3	few	TGTGCCAGCAGCCCTAGGCCAGGGGGCTCTGGAAACACCATATATTTT	CASSPRPGGSGNTIYF
TRBV7-9	-	TRBJ2-2	many	TGTGCCAGCAGCTTACTCACCGGGGAGCTGTTTTTT	CASSLLTGELFF
TRBV7-2	TRBD1	TRBJ2-7	few	TGTGCCAGCAGCTGGGGGACAGCCTTGGAGCAGTACTTC	CASSWGTALEQYF
TRBV9	-	TRBJ1-1	once	TGCGCCAGCAGCGTAGATCCGGGGTGGAACACTGAAGCTTTCTTT	CASSVDPGWNTEAFF
TRBV5-6	-	TRBJ2-2	-	TGTGCCAGCAGCTTGGGGGCAGGGACGAGGACCGGGGAGCTGTTTTTT	CASSLGAGTRTGELFF
TRBV10-3	-	TRBJ1-6	-	TGTGCCAGCAGTTACTCGGCGAGCACGGCTTCACCCCTCCAGTTT	CASSYSASTASPLQF
TRBV11-2	-	TRBJ1-3	many	TGTGCCAGCAGCTTCGGGACTCCGACCATATATTTT	CASSFGTPTIYF
TRBV25-1	-	TRBJ2-2	many	TGTGCCAGCAGTGCCGAACGGAACACCGGGGAGCTGTTTTTT	CASSAERNTGELFF
TRBV25-1	-	TRBJ1-1	many	TGTGCCAGCGGTCAGGGCCCCCGATATCTGGCTTTCTTT	CASGQGPRYLAFF
TRBV5-1	TRBD1	TRBJ1-5	-	TGCGCCAGCAGCTTGACCGGACAGGACAATCAGCCCCAGCATTTT	CASSLTGQDNQPQHF
TRBV5-8	-	TRBJ1-5	many	TGTGCCAGCAGCGCGGACAGCACCAATCAGCCCCAGCATTTT	CASSADSTNQPQHF
TRBV29-1	TRBD2	TRBJ2-2	many	TGCAGCGCACAACTAGCGGGAGCGACCGGGGAGCTGTTTTTT	CSAQLAGATGELFF
TRBV28	-	TRBJ1-5	-	TGTGCCAGCAGTTTGGCAGGGCGTAAGAATCAGCCCCAGCATTTT	CASSLAGRKNQPQHF
TRBV20-1	-	TRBJ2-7	few	TGCAGTGCCCGAGAGTCTATAAGCTCCTACGAGCAGTACTTC	CSARESISSYEQYF
TRBV29-1	TRBD2	TRBJ2-2	many	TGCAGCGTTGAACGACTAGCGGGGAACACCGGGGAGCTGTTTTTT	CSVERLAGNTGELFF
TRBV10-3	-	TRBJ1-6	few	TGTGCCATCAGTGAGAGGGGGTTTAATTCACCCCTCCACTTT	CAISERGFNSPLHF
TRBV29-1	-	TRBJ1-2	-	TGCAGTTACGTCCGGGAGGGCGGCTACACCTTC	CSYVREGGYTF
TRBV20-1	-	TRBJ2-7	few	TGCAGTGCTAGAGATCAACAGGGCATCCACGAGCAGTACTTC	CSARDQQGIHEQYF
TRBV5-1	-	TRBJ1-2	-	TGCGCCAGCAGCTTGAACCCAGGGACGGAGTTTCGAGGGGGCTACACCTTC	CASSLNPGTEFRGGYTF
TRBV12-3/TRBV12-4	-	TRBJ2-2	once	TGTGCCAGCAGTGGCGGGACAGCGAACACCGGGGAGCTGTTTTTT	CASSGGTANTGELFF
TRBV6-5	-	TRBJ2-2	few	TGTGCCAGCAGTACTACAGCAGGGCGGAACACCGGGGAGCTGTTTTTT	CASSTTAGRNTGELFF
TRBV20-1	-	TRBJ2-2	-	TGCAGTGCTAGCGGGAGTTATCGGACCGGGGAGCTGTTTTTT	CSASGSYRTGELFF
TRBV19	TRBD1	TRBJ1-5	-	TGTGCCAGTAGCCCACAGGGGAAAAGTCAGCCCCAGCATTTT	CASSPQGKSQPQHF
TRBV19	TRBD1	TRBJ1-6	-	TGTGCCAGTAGTACGACCGGACAGGGTAATTCACCCCTCCACTTT	CASSTTGQGNSPLHF
TRBV7-3	-	TRBJ2-2	-	TGTGCCAGCAGCCCCCTCAGGAGCGGAACCGGGGAGCTGTTTTTT	CASSPLRSGTGELFF
TRBV5-1	TRBD1	TRBJ1-4	few	TGCGCCAGCAGCCCCCGACAGGGTCGGGAGGAAAAACTGTTTTTT	CASSPRQGREEKLFF
TRBV19	-	TRBJ1-1	-	TGTGCCAGTAGGACCTGGGCGAACACTGAAGCTTTCTTT	CASRTWANTEAFF
TRBV11-3	-	TRBJ1-2	few	TGTGCCAGCAGCTTAGGGCCAGGGCCCAACTATGGCTACACCTTC	CASSLGPGPNYGYTF
TRBV20-1	-	TRBJ2-3	-	TGCAGTGCCCCCCTAGCATCCGATACGCAGTATTTT	CSAPLASDTQYF
TRBV2	-	TRBJ1-1	many	TGTGCCAGCAGACGACGGGGAAACACTGAAGCTTTCTTT	CASRRRGNTEAFF
TRBV19	-	TRBJ2-6	-	TGTGCCAGTAGCCCGGGGGCGGAGCTTAGCTCTGGGGCCAACGTCCTGACTTTC	CASSPGAELSSGANVLTF
TRBV24-1	-	TRBJ2-7	many	TGTGCCACCAGTGACTCGCGGAGCTACGAGCAGTACTTC	CATSDSRSYEQYF
TRBV5-6	-	TRBJ1-1	-	TGTGCCAGCAGCTGGGACGATGGGAAAGCTTTCTTT	CASSWDDGKAFF
TRBV20-1	-	TRBJ2-7	few	TGCAGTGCTAGAGATCTATCCGGGACCAGCAGCGGCGAGCAGTACTTC	CSARDLSGTSSGEQYF
TRBV10-2	-	TRBJ1-2	many	TGCGCCAGCAGTGAGTTTGTGGTTTCTCCTGTGGACTACACCTTC	CASSEFVVSPVDYTF
TRBV19	TRBD1	TRBJ2-7	many	TGTGCCAGTAGCACGGACAGGCGATCCTACGAGCAGTACTTC	CASSTDRRSYEQYF
TRBV10-3	TRBD1	TRBJ1-5	few	TGTGCCAGCTCGTCCCGGGACAGACTTAGCAATCAGCCCCAGCATTTT	CASSSRDRLSNQPQHF
TRBV24-1	-	TRBJ1-2	-	TGTGCCACCAGTGATCAGCAACACAGGGCGGTCAGTGGCTACACCTTC	CATSDQQHRAVSGYTF
TRBV7-2	-	TRBJ1-1	-	TGTGCCAGCAGCTTAGGGGTTGGCGTCGCTGAAGCTTTCTTT	CASSLGVGVAEAFF
TRBV2	-	TRBJ1-1	many	TGTGCCAGCAGGACGGACGGCGACACTGAAGCTTTCTTT	CASRTDGDTEAFF
TRBV9	-	TRBJ1-2	many	TGTGCCAGCTTGGGGGGATATGGCTACACCTTC	CASLGGYGYTF
TRBV10-3	TRBD1	TRBJ2-7	-	TGTGCCATCGCCGGGACAGGGGGCGGAGAGCAGTACTTC	CAIAGTGGGEQYF
TRBV5-5	-	TRBJ1-2	many	TGTGCCAGCAGGCGGAGTCCGGGGCGGTCCTATGGCTACACCTTC	CASRRSPGRSYGYTF
TRBV4-2	-	TRBJ2-2	-	TGTGCCAGCAGCCAAGGTAGCGCCTCCGCTCGGGGGGAGCTGTTTTTT	CASSQGSASARGELFF